The entry that follows covers one T cell receptor (beta chain) sequence. This clonotype was counted many times. Its antigen has not been determined. No qualities accompany the bases; no much larger clone lies one base away. TCR cDNA was made using 5'RACE template switching, a step that added a universal primer site and unique molecular identifiers. cDNA synthesis was primed from both the TCR alpha and TCR beta constant segments. Two PCR steps were used to amplify libraries, with sample barcodes and sequencing adapters being added in the second step. Sequencing of the libraries was done on either Illumina HiSeq 2500 (2x100 bp) or NovaSeq (2x150 bp). The study's own analysis went as follows. MIGEC handled demultiplexing of reads and collapsing into UMI consensus sequences, while MiXCR performed V(D)J alignment. Vaccine-responding clonotypes were identified with edgeR using replicate PBMC samples, with FDR below 0.01 and a log2 fold change above 5 up to day 15 being required. CD4 or CD8 identity was assigned to each bulk clonotype according to whether the clonotype was present at higher abundance in the sequenced CD4 repertoire or the sequenced CD8 repertoire. Through fastp at Q25 and MiXCR, TCRdb rebuilt clones from the public reads, retaining in-frame beta chains. Rows with a matching CDR3 protein are joined into one entry that keeps the most common DNA and genes. V and J calls and clone size were set by TCRdb, not the authors. The sample records 250,000 or so distinct CDR3 sequences, over 6.5% of which are singletons. The ten largest account for 0.85% to 1.2% of the sample.

These data belong to a study of T cells after yellow fever vaccination (dated by TCRdb to between 2019 and 2020). Regarding the complete study: The SMART-Seq v4 Ultra Low Input RNA kit was used to prepare libraries from fractions with low cell numbers. To follow T-cell clones before and after primary and booster YFV17D yellow fever vaccination, bulk TCR alpha and beta repertoires were sequenced over time. The cohort comprised two healthy male donors, one aged 18 to 30 and one aged 30 to 39 years. Blood was drawn at multiple timepoints before and after primary and secondary immunization, with bulk PBMC replicates and cell subsets isolated. What the research found in general, with its limitations: Compared with the primary T-cell response, the secondary T-cell response was weaker but faster, peaking on day 5 rather than day 15. Because the study included only two donors, the extent to which the findings can be generalized is limited. Computational filtering was needed because FACS-sorted repertoires could contain abundant contaminating clonotypes from the bulk population. A small share of clonotypes occurred in both CD4 and CD8 compartments, likely arising from convergent recombination. Most clones expanded after primary vaccination were re-detected after the booster (96% of CD4 and 80% to 90% of CD8), suggesting broad memory maintenance.

According to the study, the label for this sample's treatment or condition signals: live attenuated yellow fever vaccine strain. A standard Ficoll-Paque protocol was used to isolate PBMCs from peripheral blood. Dynabeads CD4 and CD8 positive selection kits were used to isolate CD4 and CD8 T-cell fractions. RNA was extracted with TriZol from bulk PBMCs, CD4 and CD8 fractions, and dextramer-positive and dextramer-negative fractions. V and J are trimmed by 6 bases and 6 bases, and the gene matches miss 9 bases of the junction. CDR1 and CDR2, looked up from the germline V gene, are MNHEY and SVGEGT. The CDR3, from cysteine to phenylalanine, totals 15 residues. Only the CDR3 region is kept as DNA, spanning 45 bases read in frame from base 1.

The sequences come from CD4+ T cells sorted from PBMCs, collected on the day of the yellow fever booster vaccination. The rearranged segments are TRBV6-2 or TRBV6-3 and TRBJ2-1, with 9 junctional bases fitting TRBD1. The TCR originated in a man aged 25-45 years who received the YFV17D yellow fever vaccine. The DNA sequence follows: TGTGCCAGCAGCCGCAGACAGGGGGGGGGCAATGAGCAGTTCTTC. It encodes CASSRRQGGGNEQFF.